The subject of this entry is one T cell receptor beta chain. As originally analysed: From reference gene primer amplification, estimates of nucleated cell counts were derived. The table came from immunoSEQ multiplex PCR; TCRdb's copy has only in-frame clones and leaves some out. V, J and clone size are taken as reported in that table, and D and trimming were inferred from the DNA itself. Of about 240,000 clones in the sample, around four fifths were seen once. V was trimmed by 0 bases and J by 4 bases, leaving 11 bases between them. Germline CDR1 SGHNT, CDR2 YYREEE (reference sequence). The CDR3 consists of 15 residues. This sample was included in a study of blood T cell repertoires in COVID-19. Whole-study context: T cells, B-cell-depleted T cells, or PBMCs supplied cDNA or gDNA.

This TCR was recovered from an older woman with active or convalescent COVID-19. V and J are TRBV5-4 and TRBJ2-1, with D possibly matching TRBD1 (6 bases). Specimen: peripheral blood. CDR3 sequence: CASSLGQAKYNEQFF. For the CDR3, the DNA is TGTGCCAGCAGCTTGGGACAGGCGAAGTACAATGAGCAGTTCTTC. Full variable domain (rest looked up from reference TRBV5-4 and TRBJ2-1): ETGVTQSPTHLIKTRGQQVTLRCSSQSGHNTVSWYQQALGQGPQFIFQYYREEENGRGNFPPRFSGLQFPNYSSELNVNALELDDSALYLCASSLGQAKYNEQFFGPGTRLTVL.